The next 5 T cell receptor beta chains were all read from a single sample in a study of blood T cell repertoires in COVID-19. Some clones are missing from TCRdb's copy, which holds only in-frame ones; the method was immunoSEQ multiplex PCR. The repertoire consists of 200,000 to 250,000 clones, with less than 85% occurring once and the leading ten covering around 20%. Sequenced material: PBMCs or T cells enriched from blood (not recorded which). Receptors originate from a man between 35 and 55 years old who had recovered from COVID-19.

The chain carries TRBV18 and TRBJ2-7; D not certain. The ends were cut back, 0 bases at V and 4 bases at J, with 7 bases in the middle. Germline CDR1 and CDR2: KGHSH and LQKENI. The CDR3 length is 13 residues. In DNA, the CDR3 is TGTGCCAGCTCACCACCCGGCGGATACGAGCAGTACTTC. This encodes CASSPPGGYEQYF. The variable domain in full, completed from reference TRBV18 and TRBJ2-7, reads NAGVMQNPRHLVRRRGQEARLRCSPMKGHSHVYWYRQLPEEGLKFMVYLQKENIIDESGMPKERFSAEFPKEGPSILRIQQVVRGDSAAYFCASSPPGGYEQYFGPGTRLTVT.

The chain combines TRBV7-9 with TRBJ2-1, with 8 bases aligning to TRBD2. Per germline, CDR1 SEHNR and CDR2 FQNEAQ (reference sequence). The CDR3 runs to 17 residues. Losses at the gene ends were 4 bases for V and 4 bases for J; bases not matched to a gene: 12. Here the CDR3 reads CASSSRGGSGTYNEQFF. The CDR3 DNA reads as TGTGCCAGCAGCTCCCGGGGGGGTAGCGGGACTTACAATGAGCAGTTCTTC.

The chain uses TRBV4-1 and TRBJ1-2, with unresolved D. Germline-derived CDR1 and CDR2 are MGHRA and YSYEKL. Trimming removed 1 base at V and 8 bases at J, with 11 bases between. The CDR3 totals 13 residues. The CDR3 is CASSQAVGEGYTF. CDR3 in DNA: TGCGCCAGCAGCCAAGCAGTGGGAGAAGGCTACACCTTC.

The V and J genes are TRBV19 and TRBJ2-7, with 13 bases fitting TRBD2. V trimming: 5 bases; J trimming: 4 bases; junction bases outside the gene matches: 5. Germline CDR1 reads LNHDA; CDR2 reads SQIVND (reference sequence). CDR3 length equals 15 residues. Here the CDR3 reads CASSPRTSGSYEQYF. Written as DNA, the CDR3 is TGTGCCAGTAGTCCAAGGACTAGCGGGAGTTACGAGCAGTACTTC.

The chain carries TRBV5-6 and TRBJ2-5; no clear D gene. This CDR3 is 13 amino acids long. Per germline, CDR1 SGHDT and CDR2 YYEEEE. Trimming shortened V by 2 bases and J by 1 base, and 6 bases separated the two germline ends. The CDR3 DNA reads as TGTGCCAGCAGCTTTCGCGGCCAAGAGACCCAGTACTTC. Protein product: CASSFRGQETQYF.